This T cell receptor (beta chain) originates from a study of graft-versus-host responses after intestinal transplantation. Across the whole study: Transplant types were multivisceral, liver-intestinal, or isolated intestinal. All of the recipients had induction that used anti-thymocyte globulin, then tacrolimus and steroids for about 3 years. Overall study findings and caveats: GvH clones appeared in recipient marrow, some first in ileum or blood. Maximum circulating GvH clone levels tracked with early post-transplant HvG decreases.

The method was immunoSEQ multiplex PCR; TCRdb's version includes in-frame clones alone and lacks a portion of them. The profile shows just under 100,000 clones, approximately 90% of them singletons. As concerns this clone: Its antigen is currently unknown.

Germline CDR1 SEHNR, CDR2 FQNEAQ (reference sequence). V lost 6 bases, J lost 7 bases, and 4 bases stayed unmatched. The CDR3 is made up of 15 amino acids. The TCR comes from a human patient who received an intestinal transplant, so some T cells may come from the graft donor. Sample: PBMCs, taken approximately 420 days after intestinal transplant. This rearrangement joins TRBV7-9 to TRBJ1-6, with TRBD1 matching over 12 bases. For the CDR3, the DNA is TGTGCCAGCAGGGACGGGACAGGGGGCAATTCACCCCTCCACTTT. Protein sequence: CASRDGTGGNSPLHF. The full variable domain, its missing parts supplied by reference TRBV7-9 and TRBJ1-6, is DTGVSQNPRHKITKRGQNVTFRCDPISEHNRLYWYRQTLGQGPEFLTYFQNEAQLEKSRLLSDRFSAERPKGSFSTLEIQRTEQGDSAMYLCASRDGTGGNSPLHFGNGTRLTVT.